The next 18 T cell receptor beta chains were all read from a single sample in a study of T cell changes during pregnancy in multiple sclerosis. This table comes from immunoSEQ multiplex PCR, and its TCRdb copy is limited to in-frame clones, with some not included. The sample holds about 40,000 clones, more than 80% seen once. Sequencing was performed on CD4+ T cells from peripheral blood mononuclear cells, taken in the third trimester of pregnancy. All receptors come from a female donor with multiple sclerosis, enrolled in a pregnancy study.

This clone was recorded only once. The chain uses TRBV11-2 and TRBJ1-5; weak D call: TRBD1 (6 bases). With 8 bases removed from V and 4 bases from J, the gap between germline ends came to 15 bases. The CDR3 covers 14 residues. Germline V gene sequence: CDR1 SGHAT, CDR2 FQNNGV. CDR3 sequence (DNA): TGTGCCAGCTCTAGGGGAGGGGGGAATCAGCCCCAGCATTTT. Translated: CASSRGGGNQPQHF.

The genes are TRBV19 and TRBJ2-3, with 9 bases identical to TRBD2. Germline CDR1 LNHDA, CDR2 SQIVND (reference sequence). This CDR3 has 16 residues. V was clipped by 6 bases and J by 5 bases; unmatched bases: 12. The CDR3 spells CASSEEGLAEVDTQYF. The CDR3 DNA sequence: TGTGCCAGTAGCGAGGAGGGACTAGCTGAGGTAGATACGCAGTATTTT.

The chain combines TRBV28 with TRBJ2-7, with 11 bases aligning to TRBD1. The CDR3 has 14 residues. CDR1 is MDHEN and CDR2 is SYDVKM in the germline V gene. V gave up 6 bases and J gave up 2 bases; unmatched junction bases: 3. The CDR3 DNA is TGTGCCAGCAGGGGGACAGGGGGACCCTACGAGCAGTACTTC. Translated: CASRGTGGPYEQYF.

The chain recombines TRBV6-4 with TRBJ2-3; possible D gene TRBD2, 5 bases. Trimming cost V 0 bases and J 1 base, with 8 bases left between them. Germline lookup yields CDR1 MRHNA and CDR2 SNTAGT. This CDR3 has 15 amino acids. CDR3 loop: CASSDSAGRTDTQYF. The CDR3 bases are TGTGCCAGCAGTGACTCCGCGGGCCGCACAGATACGCAGTATTTT.

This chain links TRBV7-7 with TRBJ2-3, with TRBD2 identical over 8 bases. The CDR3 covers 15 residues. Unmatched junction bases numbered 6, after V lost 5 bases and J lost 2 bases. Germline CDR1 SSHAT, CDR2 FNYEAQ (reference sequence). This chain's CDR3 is CASSRTSSYTDTQYF. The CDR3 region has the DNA TGTGCCAGCAGCCGGACTAGCAGCTACACAGATACGCAGTATTTT. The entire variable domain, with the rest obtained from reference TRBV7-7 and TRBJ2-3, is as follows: GAGVSQSPRYKVTKRGQDVTLRCDPISSHATLYWYQQALGQGPEFLTYFNYEAQPDKSGLPSDRFSAERPEGSISTLTIQRTEQRDSAMYRCASSRTSSYTDTQYFGPGTRLTVL.

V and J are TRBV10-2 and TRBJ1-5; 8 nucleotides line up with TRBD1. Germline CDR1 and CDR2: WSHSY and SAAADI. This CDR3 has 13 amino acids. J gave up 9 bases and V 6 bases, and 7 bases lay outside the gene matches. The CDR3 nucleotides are TGCGCCAGCAGGCAGGGGGCAGGTAGGCCCCAGCATTTT. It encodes CASRQGAGRPQHF.

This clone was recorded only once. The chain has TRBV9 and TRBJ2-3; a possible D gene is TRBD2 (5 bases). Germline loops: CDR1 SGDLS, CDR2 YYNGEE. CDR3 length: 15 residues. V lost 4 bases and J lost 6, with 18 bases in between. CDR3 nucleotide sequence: TGTGCCAGCAGCAACTCGCGGACTCAGGTGGATACGCAGTATTTT. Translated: CASSNSRTQVDTQYF.

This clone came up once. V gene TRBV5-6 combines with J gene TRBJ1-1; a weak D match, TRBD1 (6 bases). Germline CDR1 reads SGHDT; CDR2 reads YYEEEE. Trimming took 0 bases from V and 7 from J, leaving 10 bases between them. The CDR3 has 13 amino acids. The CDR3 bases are TGTGCCAGCAGCTTGGGGACAGCATTTGAAGCTTTCTTT. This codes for CASSLGTAFEAFF.

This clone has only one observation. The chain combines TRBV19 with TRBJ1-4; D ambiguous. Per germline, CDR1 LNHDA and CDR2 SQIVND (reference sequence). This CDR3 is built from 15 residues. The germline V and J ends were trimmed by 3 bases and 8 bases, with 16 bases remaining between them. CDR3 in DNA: TGTGCCAGTAGTATCGGGTCTCTCAGGAGGGAAAAACTGTTTTTT. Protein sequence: CASSIGSLRREKLFF.

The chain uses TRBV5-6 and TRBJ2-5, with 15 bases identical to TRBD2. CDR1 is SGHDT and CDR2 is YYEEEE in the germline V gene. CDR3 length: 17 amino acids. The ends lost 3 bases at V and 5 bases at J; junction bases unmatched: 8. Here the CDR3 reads CASSSQTGTSGRETQYF. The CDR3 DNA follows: TGTGCCAGCAGCTCTCAGACCGGGACTAGCGGGAGGGAGACCCAGTACTTC.

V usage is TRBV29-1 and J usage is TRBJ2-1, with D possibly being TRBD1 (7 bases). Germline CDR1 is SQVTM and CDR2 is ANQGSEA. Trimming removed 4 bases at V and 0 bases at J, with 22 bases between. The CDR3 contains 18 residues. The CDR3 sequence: CSVAARGWGDSSYNEQFF. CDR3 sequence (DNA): TGCAGCGTTGCTGCCAGGGGGTGGGGGGATAGCTCCTACAATGAGCAGTTCTTC.

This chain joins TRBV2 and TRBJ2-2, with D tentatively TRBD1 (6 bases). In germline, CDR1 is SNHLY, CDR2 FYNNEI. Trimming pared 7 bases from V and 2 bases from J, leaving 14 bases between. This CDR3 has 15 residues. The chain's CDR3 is CASTPQGSNTGELFF. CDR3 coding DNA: TGTGCCAGCACCCCGCAGGGGAGTAACACCGGGGAGCTGTTTTTT.

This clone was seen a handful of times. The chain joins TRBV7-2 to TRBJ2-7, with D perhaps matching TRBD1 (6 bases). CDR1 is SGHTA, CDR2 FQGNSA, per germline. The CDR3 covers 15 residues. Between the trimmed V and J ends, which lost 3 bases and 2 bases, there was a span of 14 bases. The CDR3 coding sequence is TGTGCCAGCAGCTTCCGGGACACCACGACCTACGAGCAGTACTTC. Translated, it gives CASSFRDTTTYEQYF.

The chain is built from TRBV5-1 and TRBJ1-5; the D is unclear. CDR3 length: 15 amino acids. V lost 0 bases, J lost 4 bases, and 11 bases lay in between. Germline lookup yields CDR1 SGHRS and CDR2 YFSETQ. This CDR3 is CASSLVSGPNQPQHF. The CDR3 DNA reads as TGCGCCAGCAGCTTGGTTTCCGGTCCTAATCAGCCCCAGCATTTT.

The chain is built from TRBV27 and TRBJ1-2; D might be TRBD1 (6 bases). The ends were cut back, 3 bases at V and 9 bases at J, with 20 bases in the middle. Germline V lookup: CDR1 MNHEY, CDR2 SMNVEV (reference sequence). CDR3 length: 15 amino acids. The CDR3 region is CASSFGRQAVDRYTF. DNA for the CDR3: TGTGCCAGCAGTTTCGGACGACAGGCCGTGGATCGCTACACCTTC.

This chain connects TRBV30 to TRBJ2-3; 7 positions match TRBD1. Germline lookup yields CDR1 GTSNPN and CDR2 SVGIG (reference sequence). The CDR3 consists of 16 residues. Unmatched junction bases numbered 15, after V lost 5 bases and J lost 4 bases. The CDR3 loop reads CAWRYRGAKGADTQYF. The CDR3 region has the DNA TGTGCCTGGCGGTACAGGGGCGCCAAAGGCGCAGATACGCAGTATTTT.

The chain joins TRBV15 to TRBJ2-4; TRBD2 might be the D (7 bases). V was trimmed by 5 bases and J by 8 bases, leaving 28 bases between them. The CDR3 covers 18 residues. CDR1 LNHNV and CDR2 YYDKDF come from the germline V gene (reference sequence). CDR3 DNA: TGTGCCACCAGCCGAAAAGGGTTTGGGGGGGGCTGGCGAGACATTCAGTACTTC. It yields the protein CATSRKGFGGGWRDIQYF.

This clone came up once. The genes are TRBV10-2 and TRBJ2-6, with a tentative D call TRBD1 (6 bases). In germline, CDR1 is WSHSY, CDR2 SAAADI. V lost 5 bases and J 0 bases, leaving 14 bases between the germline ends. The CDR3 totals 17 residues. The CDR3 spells CASSPAGVGSGANVLTF. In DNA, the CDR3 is TGCGCCAGCAGTCCGGCAGGGGTTGGCTCTGGGGCCAACGTCCTGACTTTC.